This T cell receptor (beta chain) was identified in a study of immune evolution from preneoplasia to lung adenocarcinoma. The protocol was immunoSEQ multiplex PCR, while the TCRdb copy is restricted to in-frame clones and leaves out a portion. In the table there are 25,000 to 30,000 clones, roughly 70% of which are singletons. Germline V gene lookup returns CDR1 SGHNT and CDR2 YENEEA. The CDR3 extends over 13 amino acids. V was pared by 4 bases and J by 5 bases, with 9 bases between. The sequenced material came from FFPE invasive lung adenocarcinoma tissue. The sequence was collected from a person in their 60s with invasive lung adenocarcinoma. Some clones in this sample may be carry-over from other donors' samples. The rearrangement uses TRBV11-3 and TRBJ2-1; TRBD1 is a possible D gene (5 bases). The CDR3 reads CASSSEGDNEQFF. CDR3 DNA: TGTGCCAGCAGCTCAGAAGGGGACAATGAGCAGTTCTTC.